This T cell receptor (beta chain) is from a study of T cell repertoires in cytomegalovirus infection. Across the whole study: CMV epitopes used comprised recently identified HLA-C-restricted ones and well-studied HLA-B-restricted ones. Public signatures in TCR beta pointed to CMV infection and matching HLA type. Findings and caveats of the study: Ex vivo responses were dominated by HLA-C-restricted CMV-specific TCR beta clonotypes. Cumulative frequency of public TCR beta families picked out carriers of CMV plus the relevant HLA.

A remark on this clonotype: Its antigen is still unknown.

TCRdb analysed the reads with MiXCR anew, one entry per CDR3 protein. The table includes about 830,000 distinct CDR3 sequences, about 31% detected once. Trimming stripped 2 bases from V and 3 bases from J, with 11 bases between. This CDR3 contains 14 residues. Germline lookup yields CDR1 MNHEY and CDR2 SVGEGT. This TCR derives from a human donor in good health (CMV status not recorded). Some clones in this sample may be carry-over from other donors' samples. This chain uses TRBV6-2 or TRBV6-3 with TRBJ2-7, with D perhaps matching TRBD1 (5 bases). Sequencing used cultured CD8+ T cells from PBMCs, obtained from culture after CMV antigen stimulation. The CDR3: CASSYGGAVYEQYV. The CDR3, as DNA: TGTGCCAGCAGTTACGGTGGGGCAGTCTACGAGCAGTACGTC.